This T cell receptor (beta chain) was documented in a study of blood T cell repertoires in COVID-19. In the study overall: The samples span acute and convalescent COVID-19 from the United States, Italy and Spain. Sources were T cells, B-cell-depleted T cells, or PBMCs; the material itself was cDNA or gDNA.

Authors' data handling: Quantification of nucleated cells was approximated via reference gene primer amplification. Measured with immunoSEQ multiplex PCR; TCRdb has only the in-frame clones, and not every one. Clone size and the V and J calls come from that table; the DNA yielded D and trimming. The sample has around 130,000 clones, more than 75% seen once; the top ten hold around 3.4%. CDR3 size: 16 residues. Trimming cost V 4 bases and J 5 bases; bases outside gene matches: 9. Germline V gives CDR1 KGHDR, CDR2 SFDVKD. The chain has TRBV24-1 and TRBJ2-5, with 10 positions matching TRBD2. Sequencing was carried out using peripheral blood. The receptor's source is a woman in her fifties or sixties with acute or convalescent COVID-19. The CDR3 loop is CATSDSLAGEFETQYF. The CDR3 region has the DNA TGTGCCACCAGTGACTCGCTAGCGGGAGAGTTTGAGACCCAGTACTTC.